The 22 T cell receptor beta chains reported below all come from one sample, sequenced in a study of vaccination effects on CD4 cells after COVID-19. The method was immunoSEQ multiplex PCR; TCRdb's version includes in-frame clones alone and lacks a portion of them. The data hold 65,000 to 80,000 clones, with roughly three quarters observed a single time. Their target antigens are unknown. After more than 9 days in culture, the CD4+ T cells were isolated. The source was CD4+ T cells from PBMCs cultured without peptide, collected before COVID-19 vaccination. The receptors here all came from a human donor who received a COVID-19 vaccine.

The genes are TRBV5-6 and TRBJ2-7; D may be TRBD1 (6 bases). V shed 5 bases and J shed 2 bases, with 14 bases lying between them. Germline loops: CDR1 SGHDT, CDR2 YYEEEE. The CDR3 is made up of 14 amino acids. The CDR3 DNA is TGTGCCAGCAGGAGACGACAGGAAGCCTACGAGCAGTACGTC. Amino acid sequence: CASRRRQEAYEQYV.

The V call is TRBV7-2, the J call TRBJ2-2, with 10 positions matching TRBD1. The V gene end was trimmed by 6 bases and the J gene end by 2 bases; junction bases not matched to a gene: 6. Germline CDR1 reads SGHTA; CDR2 reads FQGNSA. The CDR3 is 16 amino acids. CDR3 region: CASRRDRGGNTGELFF. The CDR3 DNA is TGTGCCAGCAGGCGGGACAGGGGAGGCAACACCGGGGAGCTGTTTTTT.

The chain uses TRBV18 and TRBJ2-2, with 13 positions matching TRBD2. The V gene end was trimmed by 3 bases and the J gene end by 1 base; junction bases not matched to a gene: 2. Germline V gene lookup returns CDR1 KGHSH and CDR2 LQKENI. The CDR3 consists of 17 residues. This CDR3 is CASSPRLAGGNTGELFF. For the CDR3, the DNA is TGTGCCAGCTCACCCCGACTAGCGGGGGGGAACACCGGGGAGCTGTTTTTT.

The V call is TRBV18, the J call TRBJ2-5; 7 nucleotides line up with TRBD1. With 3 bases clipped from V and 5 bases from J, the junction kept 3 bases outside the gene matches. The CDR3 totals 13 residues. CDR1 is KGHSH, CDR2 LQKENI, per germline. The CDR3 loop reads CASSPGQAETQYF. CDR3 coding DNA: TGTGCCAGCTCACCCGGACAGGCCGAGACCCAGTACTTC.

The chain carries TRBV5-8 and TRBJ1-1, with TRBD1 as a possible D gene (5 bases). The CDR3 is 18 amino acids. Trimming removed 7 bases from V and 0 bases from J, with 25 bases in between. CDR1 and CDR2 from the germline V gene are SGHTS and YDEGEE. This chain's CDR3 is CASPTYPRDGLMNTEAFF. In DNA form, the CDR3 reads TGTGCCAGCCCAACCTACCCCCGGGACGGCCTGATGAACACTGAAGCTTTCTTT.

The J gene is TRBJ2-2, the V gene TRBV27, with D uncertain. CDR3 length: 15 residues. V shed 7 bases and J shed 0 bases, with 12 bases lying between them. Germline lookup yields CDR1 MNHEY and CDR2 SMNVEV (reference sequence). CDR3 DNA: TGTGCCAGCACCTGGTCTCAGACGAACACCGGGGAGCTGTTTTTT. Translation gives CASTWSQTNTGELFF.

The V and J genes are TRBV7-9 and TRBJ2-5; TRBD1 matches at 8 bases. The V gene end was trimmed by 4 bases and the J gene end by 1 base; junction bases not matched to a gene: 2. This CDR3 is built from 14 residues. CDR1 SEHNR and CDR2 FQNEAQ come from the germline V gene (reference sequence). The CDR3 spells CASSYTGGQETQYF. Written as DNA, the CDR3 is TGTGCCAGCAGCTACACAGGGGGCCAAGAGACCCAGTACTTC.

The rearrangement links TRBV29-1 to TRBJ2-5, with TRBD1 identical over 7 bases. The CDR3 sequence is 14 residues long. Trimming at V came to 1 base and at J to 9 bases, leaving 11 bases not matched to a gene. CDR1 and CDR2 (germline): SQVTM, ANQGSEA. The chain's CDR3 is CSVEARQGNSAQYF. In DNA, the CDR3 is TGCAGCGTTGAAGCCCGACAGGGTAATTCTGCCCAGTACTTC.

This clone was counted between two and nine times. The chain has TRBV30 and TRBJ2-1; D gene unclear. Germline-derived CDR1 and CDR2 are GTSNPN and SVGIG (reference sequence). The CDR3 has 13 residues. V was trimmed by 2 bases and J by 5 bases, leaving 10 bases between them. The CDR3 is CAWSITANNEQFF. DNA of the CDR3: TGTGCCTGGAGTATCACAGCCAACAATGAGCAGTTCTTC.

On this clone itself: Distinct nucleotide sequences in the sample also encode this CDR3. The V gene is TRBV6-5, the J gene TRBJ1-1, with D possibly matching TRBD1 (6 bases). Germline CDR1 reads MNHEY; CDR2 reads SVGAGI. This CDR3 comprises 14 residues. V shed 5 bases and J shed 1 base, with 11 bases lying between them. The CDR3: CASSRRQANTEAFF. CDR3 sequence (DNA): TGTGCCAGCAGTCGTCGACAGGCGAACACTGAAGCTTTCTTT.

This clone was picked up a small number of times. V usage is TRBV9 and J usage is TRBJ1-6, with 8 bases matching TRBD1. The ends lost 0 bases at V and 14 bases at J; junction bases unmatched: 10. Germline V gene lookup returns CDR1 SGDLS and CDR2 YYNGEE. The CDR3 extends over 15 amino acids. The CDR3 sequence: CASSVEGGQGISLHF. CDR3 coding DNA: TGTGCCAGCAGCGTAGAGGGCGGACAGGGTATTTCCCTCCACTTT.

The chain couples TRBV4-2 to TRBJ1-2, with TRBD1 matching over 9 bases. Germline CDR1 LGHNA, CDR2 YNFKEQ. The CDR3 sequence is 17 residues long. Trimming cost V 4 bases and J 3 bases; bases outside gene matches: 12. The CDR3: CASSLKAGQGFHYGYTF. CDR3 coding DNA: TGTGCCAGCAGCCTTAAAGCGGGACAGGGATTTCACTATGGCTACACCTTC.

In its sample, this clone was seen once. The V call is TRBV7-2, the J call TRBJ2-7, with D maybe TRBD1 (6 bases). This CDR3 comprises 13 residues. Trimming cost V 5 bases and J 4 bases, with 12 bases left between them. Germline values: CDR1 SGHTA, CDR2 FQGNSA. The chain's CDR3 is CASSQSGVYEQYV. Written as DNA, the CDR3 is TGTGCCAGCAGCCAGTCAGGGGTATACGAGCAGTACGTC.

The rearrangement joins TRBV4-3 to TRBJ1-2; 10 nucleotides match TRBD1. CDR1 and CDR2 (germline): LGHNA, YSLEER. V trimming: 5 bases; J trimming: 6 bases; junction bases outside the gene matches: 9. The CDR3 loop spans 15 amino acids. CDR3: CASSAYGTGEDGYTF. The DNA of the CDR3 is TGCGCCAGCAGCGCATACGGGACAGGGGAGGATGGCTACACCTTC.

This chain links TRBV7-9 with TRBJ2-7, with 12 bases that match TRBD2. Germline V lookup: CDR1 SEHNR, CDR2 FQNEAQ (reference sequence). V shed 5 bases, J shed 3 bases, and the junction held 5 bases outside the gene matches. The CDR3 covers 15 residues. CDR3 bases: TGTGCCAGCAGCGCTAGCGGGGGGGCCCTCTACGAGCAGTACGTC. Protein sequence: CASSASGGALYEQYV.

The chain uses TRBV6-2 or TRBV6-3 and TRBJ2-3; no firm D call. Trimming took 0 bases from V and 2 from J, leaving 9 bases between them. Germline-derived CDR1 and CDR2 are MNHEY and SVGEGT. The CDR3 spans 15 residues. CDR3 sequence: CASSYSPADTDTQYF. In DNA form, the CDR3 reads TGTGCCAGCAGTTACTCGCCAGCAGACACAGATACGCAGTATTTT.

The CDR3: CASSRTGAGTDTQYF. The CDR3 coding sequence is TGTGCCAGCAGCCGGACCGGGGCGGGTACAGATACGCAGTATTTT. The chain is built from TRBV5-5 and TRBJ2-3; D tentatively reads TRBD1 or TRBD2 (5 bases each). The V gene lost 4 bases and the J gene lost 3 bases, with 15 bases spanning the gap. The germline CDR1 and CDR2 sequences are SGHKS and YYEKEE (reference sequence). This CDR3 is built from 15 residues.

This clone has a handful of counts. This chain uses TRBV5-1 with TRBJ1-1; D may be TRBD1 (6 bases). This CDR3 is built from 15 residues. Germline loops: CDR1 SGHRS, CDR2 YFSETQ. V was shortened by 0 bases and J by 4 bases, with 13 bases between the two germline ends. The CDR3 region has the DNA TGCGCCAGCAGCTTGGGTGGGGCCAGGGGCACTGAAGCTTTCTTT. It specifies CASSLGGARGTEAFF. The whole variable domain, filled in from reference TRBV5-1 and TRBJ1-1, reads KAGVTQTPRYLIKTRGQQVTLSCSPISGHRSVSWYQQTPGQGLQFLFEYFSETQRNKGNFPGRFSGRQFSNSRSEMNVSTLELGDSALYLCASSLGGARGTEAFFGQGTRLTVV.

The V call is TRBV27, the J call TRBJ2-2, with unresolved D. The V end was cut by 6 bases, the J end by 3 bases, with 5 bases between. The CDR3 consists of 12 residues. Looked up from germline, CDR1 is MNHEY and CDR2 is SMNVEV (reference sequence). The CDR3, as DNA: TGTGCCAGCAGCCGGTACACCGGGGAGCTGTTTTTT. Translating gives CASSRYTGELFF.

The chain has TRBV6-5 and TRBJ1-4; D not resolved. With 8 bases removed from V and 4 bases from J, the gap between germline ends came to 17 bases. The germline V gene has CDR1 MNHEY and CDR2 SVGAGI. There are 15 residues in the CDR3. CDR3 amino acids: CASLPFGGINEKLFF. In DNA, the CDR3 is TGTGCCAGCCTGCCCTTTGGTGGAATTAATGAAAAACTGTTTTTT.

The V call is TRBV15, the J call TRBJ1-2; D unresolved. Germline V gene sequence: CDR1 LNHNV, CDR2 YYDKDF (reference sequence). The CDR3 covers 14 residues. Trimming shortened V by 0 bases and J by 3 bases, and 8 bases separated the two germline ends. The CDR3 is CATSRENGDYGYTF. Here the CDR3 DNA reads TGTGCCACCAGCAGAGAGAACGGTGACTATGGCTACACCTTC. Variable domain in full (rest from reference TRBV15 and TRBJ1-2): DAMVIQNPRYQVTQFGKPVTLSCSQTLNHNVMYWYQQKSSQAPKLLFHYYDKDFNNEADTPDNFQSRRPNTSFCFLDIRSPGLGDTAMYLCATSRENGDYGYTFGSGTRLTVV.

This clone was found once. The chain joins TRBV5-1 to TRBJ2-3, with D possibly being TRBD2 (6 bases). V was trimmed by 0 bases and J by 4 bases, leaving 6 bases between them. The germline gives CDR1 SGHRS, CDR2 YFSETQ. CDR3 length: 13 residues. The CDR3 here is CASSLGGADTQYF. Here the CDR3 DNA reads TGCGCCAGCAGCTTGGGGGGGGCAGATACGCAGTATTTT.